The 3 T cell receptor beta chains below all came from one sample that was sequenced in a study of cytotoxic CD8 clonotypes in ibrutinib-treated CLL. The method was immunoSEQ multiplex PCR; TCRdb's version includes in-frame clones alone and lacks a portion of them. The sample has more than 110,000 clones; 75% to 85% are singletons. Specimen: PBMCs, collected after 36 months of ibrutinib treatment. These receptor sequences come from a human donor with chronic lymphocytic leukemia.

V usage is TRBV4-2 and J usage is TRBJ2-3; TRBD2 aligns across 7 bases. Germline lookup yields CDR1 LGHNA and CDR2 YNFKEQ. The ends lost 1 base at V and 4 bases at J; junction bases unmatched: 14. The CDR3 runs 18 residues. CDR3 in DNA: TGTGCCAGCAGCCAAGTCGTAGCGGGTCCCGGGATGGCAGATACGCAGTATTTT. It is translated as CASSQVVAGPGMADTQYF.

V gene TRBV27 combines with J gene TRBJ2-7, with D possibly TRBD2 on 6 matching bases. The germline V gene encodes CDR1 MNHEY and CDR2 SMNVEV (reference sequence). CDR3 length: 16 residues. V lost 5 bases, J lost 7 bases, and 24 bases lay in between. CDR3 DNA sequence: TGTGCCAGCAGTATAGAACGGGGGTCCATTTTAGGGGAGCAGTACTTC. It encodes CASSIERGSILGEQYF.

The DNA for the CDR3 is TGTGCCAGCTCACGGCAGACTAGCGCAGCGTGGGAAGATGAGCAGTTCTTC. Amino acid sequence: CASSRQTSAAWEDEQFF. The chain is built from TRBV18 and TRBJ2-1; TRBD2 matches 8 bases. Trimming cost V 4 bases and J 8 bases; bases outside gene matches: 16. The CDR3 runs 17 residues. The germline V gene encodes CDR1 KGHSH and CDR2 LQKENI.